These 12 T cell receptor beta chains came from one sample sequenced in a study of shared clonotypes between healthy human individuals. Assay: immunoSEQ multiplex PCR; the TCRdb copy retains only in-frame clones and omits some. The table lists around 1.1 million clones, approximately 75% of them singletons. Sequencing input: memory CD4+ T cells from PBMCs. The subset here: CD45RA-negative fraction. The receptors stem from a man aged 18 to 29 in good health. Some clones in this sample may be carry-over from other donors' samples.

The chain has TRBV2 and TRBJ1-3; 7 nucleotides line up with TRBD1. This CDR3 contains 17 residues. The V gene end was trimmed by 3 bases and the J gene end by 0 bases; junction bases not matched to a gene: 8. Germline CDR1 SNHLY, CDR2 FYNNEI. The CDR3 sequence: CASSEHRDSYSGNTIYF. CDR3 in DNA: TGTGCCAGCAGTGAGCACCGGGACAGTTACTCTGGAAACACCATATATTTT.

The chain recombines TRBV9 with TRBJ1-4; no firm D call. With 0 bases removed from V and 4 bases from J, the gap between germline ends came to 7 bases. Per germline, CDR1 SGDLS and CDR2 YYNGEE. The CDR3 is 14 residues long. This CDR3 reads CASSVGPNNEKLFF. CDR3 DNA sequence: TGTGCCAGCAGCGTAGGACCGAATAATGAAAAACTGTTTTTT.

In this sample, this clone turned up once. V usage is TRBV10-3 and J usage is TRBJ2-3; 13 bases agree with TRBD2. Per germline, CDR1 ENHRY and CDR2 SYGVKD. The CDR3 contains 16 residues. V lost 2 bases and J lost 5; bases outside the gene matches: 4. CDR3 in amino acids: CAISEGLAGVEDTQYF. The CDR3 DNA sequence: TGTGCCATCAGTGAGGGACTAGCGGGAGTGGAAGATACGCAGTATTTT.

This chain connects TRBV11-2 to TRBJ2-1; D might be TRBD1 (6 bases). V was trimmed by 3 bases and J by 5 bases, leaving 11 bases between them. CDR3 length: 14 residues. Germline loops: CDR1 SGHAT, CDR2 FQNNGV. CDR3: CASSFGRGNNEQFF. The DNA for the CDR3 is TGTGCCAGCAGCTTTGGCAGGGGAAACAATGAGCAGTTCTTC.

The chain joins TRBV27 to TRBJ1-2, with D maybe TRBD1 (5 bases). CDR1 is MNHEY and CDR2 is SMNVEV in the germline V gene (reference sequence). Trimming took off 2 bases at V and 5 bases at J, with 15 bases between the two ends. The CDR3 length is 15 residues. CDR3 loop: CASSLTANRGYGYTF. CDR3 nucleotide sequence: TGTGCCAGCAGTTTAACCGCGAATAGGGGATATGGCTACACCTTC.

The chain uses TRBV2 and TRBJ2-2; maybe TRBD2 (6 bases). The V and J ends lost 8 bases and 6 bases respectively, with 7 bases between them. There are 11 residues in the CDR3. Germline V gene data show CDR1 as SNHLY and CDR2 as FYNNEI. For the CDR3, the DNA is TGTGCCAGCGCGGGGTCCGGGGAGCTGTTTTTT. Translation gives CASAGSGELFF.

The chain is built from TRBV5-1 and TRBJ1-1; 8 bases line up with TRBD1. J was trimmed by 6 bases and V by 0 bases; bases with no gene match: 10. CDR3 length: 16 residues. Looked up from germline, CDR1 is SGHRS and CDR2 is YFSETQ. CDR3: CASSLETPGGRAEAFF. The CDR3 coding sequence is TGCGCCAGCAGCTTGGAAACCCCAGGGGGCCGGGCTGAAGCTTTCTTT.

This chain connects TRBV4-3 to TRBJ1-1; TRBD1 agrees at 7 bases. Losses at the gene ends were 0 bases for V and 10 bases for J; bases not matched to a gene: 11. The CDR3 extends over 15 amino acids. Germline V lookup: CDR1 LGHNA, CDR2 YSLEER. DNA of the CDR3: TGCGCCAGCAGCCAAGATTTAAACCGGGCAGGGGGAGCTTTCTTT. Translation gives CASSQDLNRAGGAFF.

In its sample, this clone was seen once. The junction and the germline gene differ at one end; a read error may be behind it. This chain joins TRBV5-1 and TRBJ2-2; D not resolved. Germline CDR1 and CDR2: SGHRS and YFSETQ. This CDR3 has 14 residues. The CDR3 sequence: CASGLRSNTGELFF. CDR3 bases: TGCGCCAGCGGCTTGAGGTCGAACACCGGGGAGCTGTTTTTT.

This sequence joins TRBV28 and TRBJ2-2; D is unresolved. Trimming left V 5 bases short and J 3 bases short, with 19 bases between. CDR3 size: 17 residues. CDR1 and CDR2 (germline): MDHEN, SYDVKM. The CDR3 reads CASSGNPGSVDTGELFF. In DNA, the CDR3 is TGTGCCAGCAGTGGAAATCCCGGGTCAGTAGACACCGGGGAGCTGTTTTTT.

The chain employs TRBV5-1 and TRBJ1-1; TRBD1 matches at 9 bases. The CDR3 consists of 17 residues. Per germline, CDR1 SGHRS and CDR2 YFSETQ. Trimming cost V 4 bases and J 1 base; bases outside gene matches: 11. CDR3 sequence (DNA): TGCGCCAGCAGCCCACGCCCGGGACAGGGAAAGAACACTGAAGCTTTCTTT. Translation: CASSPRPGQGKNTEAFF.

This clone was found once. V is TRBV7-9 and J is TRBJ2-1; TRBD2 matches at 11 bases. J was trimmed by 8 bases and V by 6 bases; bases with no gene match: 15. The CDR3 consists of 17 residues. Per germline, CDR1 SEHNR and CDR2 FQNEAQ (reference sequence). CDR3 sequence (DNA): TGTGCCAGCAGATCTACGCCGGGACTAGCGGACTGGTATGAGCAGTTCTTC. Protein sequence: CASRSTPGLADWYEQFF.